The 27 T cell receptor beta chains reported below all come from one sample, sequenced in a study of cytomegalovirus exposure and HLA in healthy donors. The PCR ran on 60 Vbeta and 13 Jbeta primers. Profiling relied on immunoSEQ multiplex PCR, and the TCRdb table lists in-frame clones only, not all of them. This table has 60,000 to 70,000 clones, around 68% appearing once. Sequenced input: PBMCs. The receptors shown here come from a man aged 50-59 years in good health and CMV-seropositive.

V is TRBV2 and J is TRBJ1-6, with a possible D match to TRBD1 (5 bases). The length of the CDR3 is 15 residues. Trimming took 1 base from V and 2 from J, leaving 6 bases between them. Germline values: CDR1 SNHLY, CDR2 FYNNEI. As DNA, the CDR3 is TGTGCCAGCAGTGAAGGGGGGGCCTATAATTCACCCCTCCACTTT. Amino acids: CASSEGGAYNSPLHF.

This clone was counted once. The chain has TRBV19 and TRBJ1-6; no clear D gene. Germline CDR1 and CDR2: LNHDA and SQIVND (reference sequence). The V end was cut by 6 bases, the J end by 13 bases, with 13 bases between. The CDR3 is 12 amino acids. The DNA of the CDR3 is TGTGCCAGTAGCATCCCCCCACAGCCCCTCCACTTT. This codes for CASSIPPQPLHF.

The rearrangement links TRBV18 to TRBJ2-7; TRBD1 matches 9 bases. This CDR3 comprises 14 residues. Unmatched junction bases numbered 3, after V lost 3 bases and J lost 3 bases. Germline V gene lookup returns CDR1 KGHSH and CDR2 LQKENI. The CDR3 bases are TGTGCCAGCTCACCCCAGACAGGGGGCTACGAGCAGTACTTC. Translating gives CASSPQTGGYEQYF.

The CDR3 coding sequence is TGCAGTGCCTGGGCCGGAGAAGCTTTCTTT. Its translation: CSAWAGEAFF. The chain uses TRBV20-1 and TRBJ1-1; no reliable D call. This CDR3 comprises 10 residues. Germline CDR1 reads DFQATT; CDR2 reads SNEGSKA (reference sequence). V was cut by 6 bases and J by 8 bases, with 10 bases left in between.

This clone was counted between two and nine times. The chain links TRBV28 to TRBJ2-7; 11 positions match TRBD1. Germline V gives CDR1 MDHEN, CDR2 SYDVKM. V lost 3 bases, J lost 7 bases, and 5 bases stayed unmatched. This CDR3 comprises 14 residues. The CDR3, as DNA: TGTGCCAGCAGTTTCGGACAGGGGGCGTCGGAGCAGTACTTC. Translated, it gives CASSFGQGASEQYF.

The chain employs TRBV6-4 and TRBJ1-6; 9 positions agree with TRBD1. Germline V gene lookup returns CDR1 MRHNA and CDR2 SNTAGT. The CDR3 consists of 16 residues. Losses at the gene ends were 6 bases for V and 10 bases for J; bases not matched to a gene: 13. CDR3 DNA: TGTGCCAGCAGCGACAGGTCGGGACAGGGTCCCTCACCCCTCCACTTT. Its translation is CASSDRSGQGPSPLHF.

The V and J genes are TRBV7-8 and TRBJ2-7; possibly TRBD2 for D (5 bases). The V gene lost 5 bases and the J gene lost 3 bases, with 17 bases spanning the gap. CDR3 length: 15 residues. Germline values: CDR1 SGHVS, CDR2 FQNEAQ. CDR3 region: CASSPRAGPLYEQYF. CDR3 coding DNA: TGTGCCAGCAGCCCGAGGGCCGGCCCCCTCTACGAGCAGTACTTC.

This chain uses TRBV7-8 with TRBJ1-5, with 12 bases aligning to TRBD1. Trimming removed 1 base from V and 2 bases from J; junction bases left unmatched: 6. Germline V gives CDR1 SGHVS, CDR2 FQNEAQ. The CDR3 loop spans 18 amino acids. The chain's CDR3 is CASSLGGTGGYRNQPQHF. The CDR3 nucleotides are TGTGCCAGCAGCTTAGGGGGGACAGGGGGCTACCGCAATCAGCCCCAGCATTTT.

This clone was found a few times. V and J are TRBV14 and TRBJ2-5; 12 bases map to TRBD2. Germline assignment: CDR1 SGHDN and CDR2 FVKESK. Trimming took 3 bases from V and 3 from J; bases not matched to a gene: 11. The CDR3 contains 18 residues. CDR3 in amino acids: CASSHKRTSGNIKETQYF. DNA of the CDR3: TGTGCCAGCAGCCATAAACGGACTAGCGGGAATATTAAAGAGACCCAGTACTTC.

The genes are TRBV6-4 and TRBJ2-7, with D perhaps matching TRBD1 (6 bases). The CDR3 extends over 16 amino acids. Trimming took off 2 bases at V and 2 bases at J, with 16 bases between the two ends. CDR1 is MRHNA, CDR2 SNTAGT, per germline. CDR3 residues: CASSDIPMGHPYEQYF. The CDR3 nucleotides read TGTGCCAGCAGTGACATCCCCATGGGACATCCCTACGAGCAGTACTTC.

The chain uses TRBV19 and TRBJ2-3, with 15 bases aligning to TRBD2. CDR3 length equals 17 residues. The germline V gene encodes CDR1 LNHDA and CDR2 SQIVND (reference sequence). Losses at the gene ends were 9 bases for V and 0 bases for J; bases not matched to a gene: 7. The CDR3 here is CASSGTSGGQSTDTQYF. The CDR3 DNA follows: TGTGCCAGCAGTGGGACTAGCGGGGGGCAAAGCACAGATACGCAGTATTTT. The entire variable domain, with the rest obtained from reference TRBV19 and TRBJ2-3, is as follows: DGGITQSPKYLFRKEGQNVTLSCEQNLNHDAMYWYRQDPGQGLRLIYYSQIVNDFQKGDIAEGYSVSREKKESFPLTVTSAQKNPTAFYLCASSGTSGGQSTDTQYFGPGTRLTVL.

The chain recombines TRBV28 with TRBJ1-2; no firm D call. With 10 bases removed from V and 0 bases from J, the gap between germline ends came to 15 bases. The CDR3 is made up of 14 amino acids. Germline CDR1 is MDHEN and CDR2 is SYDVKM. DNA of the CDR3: TGTGCCACCTTAGAAGACAACCCTAACTATGGCTACACCTTC. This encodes CATLEDNPNYGYTF.

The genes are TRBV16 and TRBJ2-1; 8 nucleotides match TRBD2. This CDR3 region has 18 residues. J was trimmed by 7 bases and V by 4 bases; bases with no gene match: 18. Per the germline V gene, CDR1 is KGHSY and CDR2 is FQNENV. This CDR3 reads CASSLPISRRGDLNEQFF. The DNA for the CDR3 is TGTGCCAGCAGCCTCCCCATTAGCCGGCGGGGGGATTTAAATGAGCAGTTCTTC.

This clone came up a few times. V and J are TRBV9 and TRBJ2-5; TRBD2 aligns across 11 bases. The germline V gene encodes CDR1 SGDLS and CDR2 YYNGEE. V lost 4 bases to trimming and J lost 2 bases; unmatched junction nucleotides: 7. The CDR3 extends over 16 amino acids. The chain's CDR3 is CASSPRRLAGQETQYF. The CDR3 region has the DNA TGTGCCAGCAGCCCCCGGAGACTAGCGGGACAAGAGACCCAGTACTTC.

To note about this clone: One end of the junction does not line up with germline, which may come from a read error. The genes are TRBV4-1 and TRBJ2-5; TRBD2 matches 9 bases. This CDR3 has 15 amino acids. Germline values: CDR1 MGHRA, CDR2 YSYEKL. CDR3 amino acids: CASSQEALAGISAHF. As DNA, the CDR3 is TGCGCCAGCAGCCAAGAAGCTCTAGCGGGGATCTCAGCCCACTTC.

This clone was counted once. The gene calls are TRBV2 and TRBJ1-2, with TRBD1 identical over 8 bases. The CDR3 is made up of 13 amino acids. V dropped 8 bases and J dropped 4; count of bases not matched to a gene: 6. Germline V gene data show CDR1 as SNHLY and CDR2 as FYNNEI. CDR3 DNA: TGTGCCAGCTGGACAGGGCTCATCTATGGCTACACCTTC. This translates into CASWTGLIYGYTF.

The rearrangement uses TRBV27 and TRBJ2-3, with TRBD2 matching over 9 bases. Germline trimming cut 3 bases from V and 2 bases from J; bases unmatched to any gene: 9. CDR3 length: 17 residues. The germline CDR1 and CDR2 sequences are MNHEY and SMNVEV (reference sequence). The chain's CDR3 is CASSLLASGVNTDTQYF. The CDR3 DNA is TGTGCCAGCAGTTTGTTAGCTAGCGGGGTAAACACAGATACGCAGTATTTT.

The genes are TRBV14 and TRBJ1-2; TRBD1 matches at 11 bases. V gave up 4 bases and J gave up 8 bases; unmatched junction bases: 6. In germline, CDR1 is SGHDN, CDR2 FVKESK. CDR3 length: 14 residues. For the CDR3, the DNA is TGTGCCAGCAGCCGGACAGGGGGCGATTGGGGCTACACCTTC. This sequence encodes CASSRTGGDWGYTF.

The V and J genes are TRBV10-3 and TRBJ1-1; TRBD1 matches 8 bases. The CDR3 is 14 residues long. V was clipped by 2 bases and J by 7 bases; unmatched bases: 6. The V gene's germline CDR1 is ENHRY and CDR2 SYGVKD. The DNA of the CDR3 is TGTGCCATCAGTGAGCCTGGACAGGGTCTTGAAGCTTTCTTT. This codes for CAISEPGQGLEAFF.

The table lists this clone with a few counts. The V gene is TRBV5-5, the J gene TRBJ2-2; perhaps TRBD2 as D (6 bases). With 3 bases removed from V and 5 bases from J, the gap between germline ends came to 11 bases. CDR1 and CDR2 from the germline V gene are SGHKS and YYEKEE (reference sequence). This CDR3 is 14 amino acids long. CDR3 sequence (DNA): TGTGCCAGCAGCTCCTTAGCGGAAACCGGGGAGCTGTTTTTT. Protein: CASSSLAETGELFF.

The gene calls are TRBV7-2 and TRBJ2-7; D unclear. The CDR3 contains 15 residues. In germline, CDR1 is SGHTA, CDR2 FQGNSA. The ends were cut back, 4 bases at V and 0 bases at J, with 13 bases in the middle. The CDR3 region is CASSYRGSSSYEQYF. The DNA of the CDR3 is TGTGCCAGCAGCTACCGCGGCTCGAGCTCCTACGAGCAGTACTTC.

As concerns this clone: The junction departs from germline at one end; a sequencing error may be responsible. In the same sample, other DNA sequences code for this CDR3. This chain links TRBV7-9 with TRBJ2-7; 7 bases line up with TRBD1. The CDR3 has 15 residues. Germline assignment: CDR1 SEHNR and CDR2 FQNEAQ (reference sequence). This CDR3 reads CASSSPTGPSYEQYF. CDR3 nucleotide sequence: TGTGCGAGCAGCTCCCCGACAGGGCCATCCTACGAGCAGTACTTC.

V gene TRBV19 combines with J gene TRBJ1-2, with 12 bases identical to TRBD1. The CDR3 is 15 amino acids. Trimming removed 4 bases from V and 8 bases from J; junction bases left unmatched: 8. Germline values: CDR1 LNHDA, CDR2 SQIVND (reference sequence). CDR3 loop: CASSTGTGGAHGYTF. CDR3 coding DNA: TGTGCCAGTAGTACGGGGACAGGGGGCGCCCACGGCTACACCTTC.

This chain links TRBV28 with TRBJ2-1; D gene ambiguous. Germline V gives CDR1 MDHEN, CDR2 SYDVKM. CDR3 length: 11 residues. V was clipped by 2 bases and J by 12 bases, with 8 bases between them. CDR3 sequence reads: CASSLLERQFF. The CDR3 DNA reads TGTGCCAGCAGTTTACTGGAGCGGCAGTTCTTC.

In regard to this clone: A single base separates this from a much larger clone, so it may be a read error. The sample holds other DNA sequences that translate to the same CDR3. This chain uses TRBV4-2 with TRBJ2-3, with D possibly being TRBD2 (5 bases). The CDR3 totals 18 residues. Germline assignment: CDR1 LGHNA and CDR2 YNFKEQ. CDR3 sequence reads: CASSQEQGRVGLTDTQYF. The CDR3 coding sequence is TGTGCTAGCAGCCAAGAACAAGGACGGGTTGGACTCACAGATACGCAGTATTTT.

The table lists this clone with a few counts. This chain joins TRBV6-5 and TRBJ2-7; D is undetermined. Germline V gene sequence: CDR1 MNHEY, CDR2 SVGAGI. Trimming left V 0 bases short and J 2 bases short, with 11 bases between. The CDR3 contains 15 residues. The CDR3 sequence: CASSYSGRHTYEQYF. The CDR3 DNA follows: TGTGCCAGCAGTTACTCGGGCAGACACACCTACGAGCAGTACTTC.

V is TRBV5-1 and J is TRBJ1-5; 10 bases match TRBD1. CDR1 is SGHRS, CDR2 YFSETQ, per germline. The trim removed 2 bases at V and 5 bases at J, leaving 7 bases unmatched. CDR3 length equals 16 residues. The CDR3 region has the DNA TGCGCCAGCAGCTTAGGGACCGGGACAGGGGATCAGCCCCAGCATTTT. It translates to CASSLGTGTGDQPQHF.